The present entry profiles one T cell receptor beta chain with its context. TCRdb keeps only in-frame clones here, not all; method: immunoSEQ multiplex PCR. The sample records about 190,000 clones, almost 80% being singletons. The trim removed 6 bases at V and 11 bases at J, leaving 14 bases unmatched. Germline CDR1 is MNHEY and CDR2 is SVGAGI. CDR3 length: 15 amino acids. This entry comes from a study of blood T cell repertoires in COVID-19. Study overall: T cells, B-cell-depleted T cells, or PBMCs supplied cDNA or gDNA.

Assignment of participants to cohorts was predicated upon participant-reported clinical history. Cohort 3 recovery required two negative PCRs, clearance, or symptom resolution. Sequenced sample: PBMCs or T cells enriched from blood (not recorded which). This chain connects TRBV6-5 to TRBJ2-1, with 9 bases identical to TRBD1. The receptor's source is a woman in her forties or fifties who had recovered from COVID-19. CDR3 bases: TGTGCCAGCAGCGTCGGGACAGGGTCAGGGGGGAAGCAGTTCTTC. This codes for CASSVGTGSGGKQFF.